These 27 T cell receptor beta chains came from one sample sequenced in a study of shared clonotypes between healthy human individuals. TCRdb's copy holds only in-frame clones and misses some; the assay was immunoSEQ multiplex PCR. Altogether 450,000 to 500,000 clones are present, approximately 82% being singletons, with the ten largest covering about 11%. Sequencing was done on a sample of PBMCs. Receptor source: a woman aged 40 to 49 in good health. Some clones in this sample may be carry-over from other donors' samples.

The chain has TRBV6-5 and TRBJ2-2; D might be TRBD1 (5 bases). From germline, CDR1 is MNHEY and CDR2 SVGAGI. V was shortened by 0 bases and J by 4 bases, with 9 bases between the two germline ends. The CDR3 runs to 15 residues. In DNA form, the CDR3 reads TGTGCCAGCAGTTACTCCCAGGGTGTCACCGGGGAGCTGTTTTTT. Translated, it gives CASSYSQGVTGELFF.

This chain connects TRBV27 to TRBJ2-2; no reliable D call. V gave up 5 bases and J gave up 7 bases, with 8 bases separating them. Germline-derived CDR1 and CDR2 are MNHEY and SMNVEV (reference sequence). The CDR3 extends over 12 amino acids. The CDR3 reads CASSPRNGELFF. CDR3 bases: TGTGCCAGCAGTCCCAGAAACGGGGAGCTGTTTTTT.

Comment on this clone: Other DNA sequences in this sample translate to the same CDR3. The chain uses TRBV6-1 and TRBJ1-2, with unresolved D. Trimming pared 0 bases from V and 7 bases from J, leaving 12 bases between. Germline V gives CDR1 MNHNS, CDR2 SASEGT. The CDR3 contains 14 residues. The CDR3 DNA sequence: TGTGCCAGCAGTGAAGCGGGAGGGCTTGGTGGCTACACCTTC. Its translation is CASSEAGGLGGYTF.

The CDR3 sequence is CASRETGNTDTQYF. In DNA, the CDR3 is TGTGCCAGCCGGGAGACAGGGAACACAGATACGCAGTATTTT. This chain joins TRBV19 and TRBJ2-3, with D perhaps matching TRBD1 (7 bases). CDR1 LNHDA and CDR2 SQIVND come from the germline V gene (reference sequence). Trimming left V 9 bases short and J 2 bases short, with 15 bases between. CDR3 length: 14 residues.

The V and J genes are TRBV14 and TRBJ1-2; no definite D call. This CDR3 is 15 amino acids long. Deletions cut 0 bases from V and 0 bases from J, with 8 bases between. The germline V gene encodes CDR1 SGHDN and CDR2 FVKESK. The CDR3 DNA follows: TGTGCCAGCAGCCAAGACCTTCAGCCTAACTATGGCTACACCTTC. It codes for CASSQDLQPNYGYTF.

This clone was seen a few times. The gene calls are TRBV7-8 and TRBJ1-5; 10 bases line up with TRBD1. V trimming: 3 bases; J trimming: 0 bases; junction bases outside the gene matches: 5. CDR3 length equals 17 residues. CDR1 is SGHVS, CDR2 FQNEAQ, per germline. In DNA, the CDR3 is TGTGCCAGCAGCTTGCTGACAGGGGGCTATAGCAATCAGCCCCAGCATTTT. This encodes CASSLLTGGYSNQPQHF.

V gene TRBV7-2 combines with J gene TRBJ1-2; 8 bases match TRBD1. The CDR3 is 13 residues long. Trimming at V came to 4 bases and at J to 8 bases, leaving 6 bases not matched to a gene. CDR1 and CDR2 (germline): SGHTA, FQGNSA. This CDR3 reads CASSSGQGDGYTF. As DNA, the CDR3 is TGTGCCAGCAGCTCCGGACAGGGTGACGGCTACACCTTC. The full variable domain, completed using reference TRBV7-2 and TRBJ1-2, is GAGVSQSPSNKVTEKGKDVELRCDPISGHTALYWYRQSLGQGLEFLIYFQGNSAPDKSGLPSDRFSAERTGGSVSTLTIQRTQQEDSAVYLCASSSGQGDGYTFGSGTRLTVV.

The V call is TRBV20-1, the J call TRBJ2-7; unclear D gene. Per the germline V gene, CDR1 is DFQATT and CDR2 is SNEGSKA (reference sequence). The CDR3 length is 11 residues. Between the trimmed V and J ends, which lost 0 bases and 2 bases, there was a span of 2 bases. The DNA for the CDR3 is TGCAGTGCTAGAGAAGCCTACGAGCAGTACTTC. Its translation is CSAREAYEQYF.

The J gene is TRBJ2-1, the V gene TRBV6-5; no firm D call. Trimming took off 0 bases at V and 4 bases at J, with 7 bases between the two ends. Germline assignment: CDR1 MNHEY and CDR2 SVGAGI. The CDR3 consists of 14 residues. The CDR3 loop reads CASSYSGPYNEQFF. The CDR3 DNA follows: TGTGCCAGCAGTTACTCGGGCCCGTACAATGAGCAGTTCTTC.

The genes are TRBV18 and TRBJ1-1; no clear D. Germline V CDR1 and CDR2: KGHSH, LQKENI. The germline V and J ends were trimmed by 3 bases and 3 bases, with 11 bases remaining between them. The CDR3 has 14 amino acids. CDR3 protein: CASSPWREDTEAFF. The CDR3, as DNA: TGTGCCAGCTCACCGTGGAGGGAAGACACTGAAGCTTTCTTT.

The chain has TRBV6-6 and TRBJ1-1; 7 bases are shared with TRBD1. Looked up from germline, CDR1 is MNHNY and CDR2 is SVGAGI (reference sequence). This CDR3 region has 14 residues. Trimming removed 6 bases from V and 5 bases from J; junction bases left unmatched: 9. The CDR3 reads CASRPGQTGTEAFF. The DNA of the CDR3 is TGTGCCAGCAGGCCGGGACAGACAGGGACTGAAGCTTTCTTT.

The CDR3 is CASSEGRDYNEQFF. DNA of the CDR3: TGTGCCAGCAGTGAAGGACGGGACTACAATGAGCAGTTCTTC. V gene TRBV6-4 combines with J gene TRBJ2-1; D possibly corresponds to TRBD2 (5 bases). Trimming pared 3 bases from V and 3 bases from J, leaving 9 bases between. The CDR3 is made up of 14 amino acids. Germline CDR1 and CDR2: MRHNA and SNTAGT.

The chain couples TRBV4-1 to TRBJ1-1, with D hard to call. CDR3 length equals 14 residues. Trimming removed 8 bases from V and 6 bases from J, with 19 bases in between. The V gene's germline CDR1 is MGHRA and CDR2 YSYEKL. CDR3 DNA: TGCGCCAGCTCTCTCCCCAGAATTGGGGCTGAAGCTTTCTTT. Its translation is CASSLPRIGAEAFF.

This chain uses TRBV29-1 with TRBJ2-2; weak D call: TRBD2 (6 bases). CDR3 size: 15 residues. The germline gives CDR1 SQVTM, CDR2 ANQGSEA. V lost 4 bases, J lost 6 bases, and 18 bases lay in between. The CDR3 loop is CSVVASGAPSGELFF. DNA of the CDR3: TGCAGCGTTGTTGCCTCGGGAGCCCCCTCCGGGGAGCTGTTTTTT.

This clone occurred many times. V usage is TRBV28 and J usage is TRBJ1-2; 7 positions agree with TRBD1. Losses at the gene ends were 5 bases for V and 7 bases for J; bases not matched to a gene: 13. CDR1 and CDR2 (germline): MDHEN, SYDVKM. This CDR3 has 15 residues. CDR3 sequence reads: CASSPSDRDNPGYTF. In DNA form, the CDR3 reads TGTGCCAGCAGTCCTTCCGACAGGGACAACCCTGGCTACACCTTC.

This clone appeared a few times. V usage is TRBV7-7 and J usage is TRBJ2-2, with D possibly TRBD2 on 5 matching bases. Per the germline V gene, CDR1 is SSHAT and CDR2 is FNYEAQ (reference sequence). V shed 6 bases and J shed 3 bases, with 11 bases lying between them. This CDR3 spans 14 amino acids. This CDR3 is CASSERVDTGELFF. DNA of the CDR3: TGTGCCAGCAGTGAGAGGGTGGACACCGGGGAGCTGTTTTTT.

For the CDR3, the DNA is TGCGCCAGCAGCTCCGGACAGGGGGCGGAAGATACGCAGTATTTT. Amino acid sequence: CASSSGQGAEDTQYF. The chain is built from TRBV5-1 and TRBJ2-3; 11 bases are shared with TRBD1. The V segment lost 3 bases and the J segment 5 bases; nucleotides outside the gene matches: 5. The germline gives CDR1 SGHRS, CDR2 YFSETQ. The CDR3 is 15 amino acids.

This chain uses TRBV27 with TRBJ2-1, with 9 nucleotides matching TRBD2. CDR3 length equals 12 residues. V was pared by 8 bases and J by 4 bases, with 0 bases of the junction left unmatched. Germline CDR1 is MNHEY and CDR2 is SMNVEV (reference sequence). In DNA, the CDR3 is TGTGCCAGCGCGGGAGGGTACAATGAGCAGTTCTTC. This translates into CASAGGYNEQFF.

The CDR3 DNA is TGTGCCAGCAGTTACGGGGGAGAGACCCAGTACTTC. As protein: CASSYGGETQYF. The genes are TRBV6-6 and TRBJ2-5; either TRBD1 or TRBD2 may supply D (5 bases each). V shed 2 bases and J shed 4 bases, with 5 bases lying between them. The CDR3 has 12 amino acids. The germline gives CDR1 MNHNY, CDR2 SVGAGI (reference sequence).

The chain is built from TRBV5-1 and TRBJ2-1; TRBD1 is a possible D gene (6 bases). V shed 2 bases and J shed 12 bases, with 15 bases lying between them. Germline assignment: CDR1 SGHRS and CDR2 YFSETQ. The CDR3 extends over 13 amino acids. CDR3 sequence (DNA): TGCGCCAGCAGCTTAAGGGGACAAAGGCTGCAGTTCTTC. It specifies CASSLRGQRLQFF.

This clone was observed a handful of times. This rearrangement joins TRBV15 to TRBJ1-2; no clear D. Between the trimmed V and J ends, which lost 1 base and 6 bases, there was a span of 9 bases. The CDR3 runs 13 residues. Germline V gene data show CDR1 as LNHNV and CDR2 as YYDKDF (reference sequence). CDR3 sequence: CATSRGDRNGYTF. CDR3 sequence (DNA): TGTGCCACCAGCAGAGGAGATAGGAATGGCTACACCTTC.

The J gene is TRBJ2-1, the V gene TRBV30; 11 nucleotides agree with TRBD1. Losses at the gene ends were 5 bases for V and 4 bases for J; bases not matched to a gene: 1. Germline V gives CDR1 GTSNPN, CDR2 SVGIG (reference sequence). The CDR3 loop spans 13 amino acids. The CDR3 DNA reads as TGTGCCTGGGGACAGGGGGCTTACAATGAGCAGTTCTTC. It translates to CAWGQGAYNEQFF.

CDR3 nucleotide sequence: TGTGCCAGCAGCTTGGACAACCACAATGAGCAGTTCTTC. Its protein product is CASSLDNHNEQFF. The chain links TRBV7-3 to TRBJ2-1; possible D gene TRBD1, 5 bases. V was pared by 3 bases and J by 5 bases, with 8 bases between. The CDR3 extends over 13 amino acids. Germline loops: CDR1 SGHTA, CDR2 FQGTGA. The whole variable domain, remainder taken from reference TRBV7-3 and TRBJ2-1, is GAGVSQTPSNKVTEKGKYVELRCDPISGHTALYWYRQSLGQGPEFLIYFQGTGAADDSGLPNDRFFAVRPEGSVSTLKIQRTERGDSAVYLCASSLDNHNEQFFGPGTRLTVL.

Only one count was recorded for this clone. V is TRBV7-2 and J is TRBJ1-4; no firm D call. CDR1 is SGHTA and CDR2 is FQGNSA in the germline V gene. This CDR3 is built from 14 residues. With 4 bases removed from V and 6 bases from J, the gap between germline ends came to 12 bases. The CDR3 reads CASSYRVLHEKLFF. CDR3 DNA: TGTGCCAGCAGCTACCGCGTCTTGCATGAAAAACTGTTTTTT.

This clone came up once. The CDR3 sequence: CASSLAGAKETQYF. The CDR3 region has the DNA TGTGCCAGCAGTTTAGCGGGAGCCAAAGAGACCCAGTACTTC. J is TRBJ2-5 and V is TRBV27; 7 bases align to TRBD2. The CDR3 has 14 residues. V was clipped by 2 bases and J by 3 bases; unmatched bases: 3. Germline values: CDR1 MNHEY, CDR2 SMNVEV (reference sequence).

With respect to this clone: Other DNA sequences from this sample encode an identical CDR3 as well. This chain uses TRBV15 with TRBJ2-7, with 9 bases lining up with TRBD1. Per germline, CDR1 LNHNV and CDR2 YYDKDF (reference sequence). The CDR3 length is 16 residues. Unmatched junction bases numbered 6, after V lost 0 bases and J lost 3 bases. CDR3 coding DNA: TGTGCCACCAGCAGAGATTTGCCGGGACAGGGCTACGAGCAGTACTTC. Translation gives CATSRDLPGQGYEQYF. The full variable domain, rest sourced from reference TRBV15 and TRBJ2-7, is DAMVIQNPRYQVTQFGKPVTLSCSQTLNHNVMYWYQQKSSQAPKLLFHYYDKDFNNEADTPDNFQSRRPNTSFCFLDIRSPGLGDTAMYLCATSRDLPGQGYEQYFGPGTRLTVT.

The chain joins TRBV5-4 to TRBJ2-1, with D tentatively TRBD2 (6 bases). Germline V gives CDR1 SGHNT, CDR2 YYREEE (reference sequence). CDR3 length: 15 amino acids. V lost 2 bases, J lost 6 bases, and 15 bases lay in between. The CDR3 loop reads CASSFVSGPVNEQFF. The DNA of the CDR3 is TGTGCCAGCAGCTTCGTAAGCGGGCCGGTCAATGAGCAGTTCTTC.